Detailed here is one T cell receptor (beta chain). This clonotype turned up a few times. This receptor's antigen is unknown. The input lacks base qualities; no much larger clone sits a single base away. This sample is part of a study of identical twins listed by TCRdb under 2016. Concerning the study at large: To test whether fetal clonotypes persist, this study deep-sequenced TCR alpha and beta repertoires from monozygotic twins, from unrelated adults of various ages, and from cord blood. Replicate twin experiments were performed at different times using different library preparation protocols to rule out contamination. The study at large found these results: Zero-insertion analyses could be partly confounded by invariant T cells such as MAIT and iNKT, though diverse VJ usage argued against such confounding for most clonotypes. Abundant cord blood beta clonotypes carried fewer insertions; young adult naive repertoires showed a weaker similar trend, while memory repertoires showed none. Because the same donors could not be followed over many years, conclusions were based on cross-sectional statistical analysis. Compared with coincidental sharing between unrelated individuals, out-of-frame TCR alpha sequences shared between twins had an excess of sequences with low generation probability. In monozygotic twins, out-of-frame TCR alpha sharing was systematically underestimated by recombination models, although the models agreed with sharing between unrelated individuals. The excess sharing between twins in beta out-of-frame sequences was weaker because fewer shared sequences reduced the signal-to-noise ratio.

Library preparation used 5' RACE. The instrument given in TCRdb is Illumina HiSeq 2000. Template switching added a universal primer binding site, and the final cDNA carried a unique molecular identifier that allowed TCR cDNA molecules to be counted accurately. Specific primers in the conserved constant-segment region were used to synthesize first-strand cDNA for TCR alpha and beta chains. Each cDNA library was double barcoded, with a SMART-Mk sample barcode plus Illumina barcodes, to control for contamination. Two successive PCR steps introduced TruSeq adapter sequences along with Illumina sample barcodes. The Illumina HiSeq platform was used with custom primers to sequence TCR alpha and beta cDNA libraries. On the study's bioinformatics: Unique molecular identifiers were extracted from raw reads with MiGEC, and CDR3 positions were determined with MiXCR. Recombination models were inferred per individual with the repgenHMM and IGoR tools using an EM algorithm. The tcR package in R was used for shared clonotype analysis, with sharing normalized by the product of cloneset sizes. To study raw recombination free of thymic and clonal selection effects, out-of-frame nonproductive sequences were analyzed. Clones were called with MiXCR by TCRdb after fastp trimmed the public reads at Q25, and only in-frame beta chains were retained. Every entry covers one CDR3 protein and lists the most common genes and DNA from its rows. TCRdb's processing, not the authors', yielded these V and J calls. The sample has a few hundred thousand distinct CDR3 sequences on record, about 8.5% of them singletons. Less than 4% of the sample comes from the top ten.

All donors were healthy Caucasians. Three pairs of female monozygotic twins, all aged 18 to 29 years, made up the twin cohort. Positive isolation kits from Invitrogen were used to isolate the CD4+ and CD8+ T cell populations. These same data were also listed under a study on yellow fever vaccine responses in identical twins. In that second paper, the authors write: The authors reported that the T cell response to vaccination in identical twins appeared partly convergent and partly personalized. The study precisely tracked vaccine-responding T cell clones in identical twins.

The TCR sequence derives from a woman under 30 in good health. The sequencing input was CD8+ T cells sorted from blood.

Read as DNA, the sequence is TGTGCCAGCAGCCCAGGACAGGACAATGAGCAGTTCTTC. The encoded protein is CASSPGQDNEQFF. The sequence is built from TRBV9 and TRBJ2-1, and TRBD1 matches 7 of the central bases. From the cysteine through the phenylalanine, the CDR3 covers 13 amino acids. Of the read, only the CDR3 DNA is kept; its 39 bases are in frame from base 1. V is pruned by 4 bases and J by 5 bases, leaving 3 bases of the junction without a gene match. CDR1 SGDLS and CDR2 YYNGEE are derived from the germline V gene.